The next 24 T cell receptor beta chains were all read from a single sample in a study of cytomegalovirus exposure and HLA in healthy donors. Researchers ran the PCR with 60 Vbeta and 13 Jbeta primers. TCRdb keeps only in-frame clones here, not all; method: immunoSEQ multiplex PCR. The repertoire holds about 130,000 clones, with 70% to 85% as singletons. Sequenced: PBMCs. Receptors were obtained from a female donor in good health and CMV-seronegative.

CDR3 residues: CASSLALAGGETQYF. The DNA of the CDR3 is TGTGCCAGCAGCTTGGCCCTAGCGGGAGGGGAGACCCAGTACTTC. J is TRBJ2-5 and V is TRBV5-4; 12 bases are a match to TRBD2. CDR3 size: 15 residues. V lost 0 bases to trimming and J lost 5 bases; unmatched junction nucleotides: 2. Germline CDR1 and CDR2: SGHNT and YYREEE (reference sequence).

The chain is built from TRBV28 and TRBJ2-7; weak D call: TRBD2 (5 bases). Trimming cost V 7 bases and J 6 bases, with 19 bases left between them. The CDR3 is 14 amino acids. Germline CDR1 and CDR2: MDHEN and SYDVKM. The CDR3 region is CASIPIGSLGEQYF. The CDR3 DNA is TGTGCCAGCATCCCTATTGGGAGCTTAGGCGAGCAGTACTTC.

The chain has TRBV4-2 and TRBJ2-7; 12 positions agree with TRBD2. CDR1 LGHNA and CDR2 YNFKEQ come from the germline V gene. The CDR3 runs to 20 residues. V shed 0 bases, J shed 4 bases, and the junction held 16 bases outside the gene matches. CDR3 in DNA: TGTGCCAGCAGCCAAGAAACCGCGCCTTTAACTAGCGGGAGGAGGTACGAGCAGTACTTC. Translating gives CASSQETAPLTSGRRYEQYF.

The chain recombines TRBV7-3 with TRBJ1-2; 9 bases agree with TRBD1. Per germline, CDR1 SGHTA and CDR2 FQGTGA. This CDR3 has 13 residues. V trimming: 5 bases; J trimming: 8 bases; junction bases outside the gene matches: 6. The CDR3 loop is CASSPGQGEGYTF. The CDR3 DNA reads TGTGCCAGCAGCCCGGGACAGGGCGAAGGCTACACCTTC. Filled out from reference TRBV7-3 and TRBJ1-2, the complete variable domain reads GAGVSQTPSNKVTEKGKYVELRCDPISGHTALYWYRQSLGQGPEFLIYFQGTGAADDSGLPNDRFFAVRPEGSVSTLKIQRTERGDSAVYLCASSPGQGEGYTFGSGTRLTVV.

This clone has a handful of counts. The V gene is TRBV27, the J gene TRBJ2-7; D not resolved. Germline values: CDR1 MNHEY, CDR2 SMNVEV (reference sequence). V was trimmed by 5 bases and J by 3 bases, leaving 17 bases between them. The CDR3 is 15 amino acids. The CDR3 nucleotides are TGTGCCAGCAGTCCTGCGGCACTCCGCCTCTACGAGCAGTACTTC. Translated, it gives CASSPAALRLYEQYF.

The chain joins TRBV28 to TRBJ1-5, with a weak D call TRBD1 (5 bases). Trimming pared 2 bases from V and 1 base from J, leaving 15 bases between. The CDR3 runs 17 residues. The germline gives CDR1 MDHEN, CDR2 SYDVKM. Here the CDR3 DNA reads TGTGCCAGCAGTTTAATTGGGCCGGGGGGAAGCAATCAGCCCCAGCATTTT. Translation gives CASSLIGPGGSNQPQHF.

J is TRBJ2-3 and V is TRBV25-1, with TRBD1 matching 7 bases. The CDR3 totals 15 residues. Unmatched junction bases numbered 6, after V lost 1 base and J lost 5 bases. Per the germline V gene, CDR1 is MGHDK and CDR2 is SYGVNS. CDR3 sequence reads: CASSESRGLLDTQYF. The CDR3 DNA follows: TGTGCCAGCAGTGAATCTAGGGGGCTCTTAGATACGCAGTATTTT. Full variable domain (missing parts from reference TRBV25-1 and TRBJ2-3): EADIYQTPRYLVIGTGKKITLECSQTMGHDKMYWYQQDPGMELHLIHYSYGVNSTEKGDLSSESTVSRIRTEHFPLTLESARPSHTSQYLCASSESRGLLDTQYFGPGTRLTVL.

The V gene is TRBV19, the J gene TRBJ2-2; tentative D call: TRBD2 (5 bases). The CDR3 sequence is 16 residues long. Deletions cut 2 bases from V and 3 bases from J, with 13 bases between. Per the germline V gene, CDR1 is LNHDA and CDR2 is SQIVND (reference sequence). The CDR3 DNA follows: TGTGCCAGTAGTATATTGTCAATGCGGGACACCGGGGAGCTGTTTTTT. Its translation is CASSILSMRDTGELFF.

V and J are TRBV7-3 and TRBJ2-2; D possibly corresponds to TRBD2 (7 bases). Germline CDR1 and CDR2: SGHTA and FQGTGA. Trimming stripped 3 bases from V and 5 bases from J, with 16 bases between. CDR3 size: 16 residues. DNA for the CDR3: TGTGCCAGCAGCTTGGGGGGGGCTGTTGGAACCGGGGAGCTGTTTTTT. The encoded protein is CASSLGGAVGTGELFF.

In DNA, the CDR3 is TGTGCCAGCAGTTCCCGGGCAGCGGGAAACATTCAGTACTTC. The encoded protein is CASSSRAAGNIQYF. The gene calls are TRBV6-5 and TRBJ2-4; a weak D match, TRBD2 (6 bases). V was clipped by 4 bases and J by 6 bases, with 13 bases between them. The CDR3 totals 14 residues. In germline, CDR1 is MNHEY, CDR2 SVGAGI.

This chain's CDR3 is CASRNTNTGELFF. The CDR3 DNA sequence: TGTGCCAGCCGTAACACGAACACCGGGGAGCTGTTTTTT. This chain links TRBV28 with TRBJ2-2; D remains ambiguous. The CDR3 extends over 13 amino acids. Germline CDR1 MDHEN, CDR2 SYDVKM. Trimming took 8 bases from V and 0 from J, leaving 7 bases between them.

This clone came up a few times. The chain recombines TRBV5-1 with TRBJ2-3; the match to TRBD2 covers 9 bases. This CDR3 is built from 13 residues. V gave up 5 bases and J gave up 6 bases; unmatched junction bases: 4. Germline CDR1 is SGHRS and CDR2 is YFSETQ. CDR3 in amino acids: CASRVAGDDTQYF. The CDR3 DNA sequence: TGCGCCAGCAGGGTAGCGGGAGACGATACGCAGTATTTT.

This CDR3 reads CASSEPGHGSSYEQYF. Here the CDR3 DNA reads TGTGCCAGCAGTGAGCCGGGACACGGGTCCTCCTACGAGCAGTACTTC. This chain joins TRBV6-1 and TRBJ2-7; the D gene is possibly TRBD1 (6 bases). The CDR3 is 16 residues long. Germline CDR1 and CDR2: MNHNS and SASEGT. Trimming removed 3 bases at V and 0 bases at J, with 15 bases between.

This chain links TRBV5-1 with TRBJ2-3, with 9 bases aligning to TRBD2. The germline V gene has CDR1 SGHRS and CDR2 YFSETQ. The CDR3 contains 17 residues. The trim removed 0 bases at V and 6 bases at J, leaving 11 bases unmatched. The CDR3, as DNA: TGCGCCAGCAGCTTGGGTCGAGGCGGGAGGGCCCCGGATACGCAGTATTTT. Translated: CASSLGRGGRAPDTQYF.

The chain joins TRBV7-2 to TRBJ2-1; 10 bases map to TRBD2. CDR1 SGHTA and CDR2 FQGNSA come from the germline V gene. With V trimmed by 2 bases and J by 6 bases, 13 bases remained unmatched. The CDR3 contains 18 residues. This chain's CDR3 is CASSLSSGLAAVINEQFF. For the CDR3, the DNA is TGTGCCAGCAGCTTATCCTCCGGACTAGCGGCCGTGATCAATGAGCAGTTCTTC.

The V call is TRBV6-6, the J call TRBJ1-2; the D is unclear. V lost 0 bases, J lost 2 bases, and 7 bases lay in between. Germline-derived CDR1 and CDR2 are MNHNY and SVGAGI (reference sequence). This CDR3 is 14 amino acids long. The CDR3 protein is CASSYSSRNYGYTF. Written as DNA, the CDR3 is TGTGCCAGCAGTTACTCGAGCAGGAACTATGGCTACACCTTC.

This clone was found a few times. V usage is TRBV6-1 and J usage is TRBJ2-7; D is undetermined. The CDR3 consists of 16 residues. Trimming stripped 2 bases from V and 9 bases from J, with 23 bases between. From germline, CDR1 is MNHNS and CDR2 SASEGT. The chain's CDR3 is CASSEIGGDPSKAQYF. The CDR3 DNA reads TGTGCCAGCAGTGAAATTGGCGGTGACCCTTCTAAGGCGCAGTACTTC.

CDR3 in DNA: TGTGCCAGCAGTTTCCTCCACGCGGGGCTCTACGAGCAGTACTTC. Encoded protein: CASSFLHAGLYEQYF. V and J are TRBV27 and TRBJ2-5; maybe TRBD2 (6 bases). The closer fit of TRBJ2-7 to the DNA end suggests the J call may be wrong. There are 15 residues in the CDR3. Germline CDR1 and CDR2: MNHEY and SMNVEV (reference sequence).

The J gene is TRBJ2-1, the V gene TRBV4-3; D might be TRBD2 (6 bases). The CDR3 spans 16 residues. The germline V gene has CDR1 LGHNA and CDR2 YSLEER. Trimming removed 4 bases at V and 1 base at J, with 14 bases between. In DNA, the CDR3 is TGCGCCAGCAGCCTACGGGAGTCCAGTTCCTACAATGAGCAGTTCTTC. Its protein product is CASSLRESSSYNEQFF.

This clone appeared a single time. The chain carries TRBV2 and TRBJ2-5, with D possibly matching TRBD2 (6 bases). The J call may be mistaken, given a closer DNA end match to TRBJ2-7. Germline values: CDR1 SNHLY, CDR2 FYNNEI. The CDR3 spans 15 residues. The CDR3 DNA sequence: TGTGCCAGCAGTGCCGACGCGGCGGGAAGCAGCGAGCAGTACTTC. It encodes CASSADAAGSSEQYF.

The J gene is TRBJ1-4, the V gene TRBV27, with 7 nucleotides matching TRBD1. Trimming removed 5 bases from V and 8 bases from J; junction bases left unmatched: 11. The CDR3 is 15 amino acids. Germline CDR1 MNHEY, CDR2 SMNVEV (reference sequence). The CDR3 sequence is CASSSDRALREKLFF. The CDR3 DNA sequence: TGTGCCAGCAGTAGCGACAGGGCGTTGAGGGAAAAACTGTTTTTT.

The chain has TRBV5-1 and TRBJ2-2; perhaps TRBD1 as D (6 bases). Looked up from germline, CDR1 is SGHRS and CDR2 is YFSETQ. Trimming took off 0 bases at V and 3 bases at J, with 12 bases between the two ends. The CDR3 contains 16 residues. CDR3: CASSLGAGAYTGELFF. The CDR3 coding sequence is TGCGCCAGCAGCTTGGGGGCAGGGGCCTACACCGGGGAGCTGTTTTTT. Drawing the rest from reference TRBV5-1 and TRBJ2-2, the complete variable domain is KAGVTQTPRYLIKTRGQQVTLSCSPISGHRSVSWYQQTPGQGLQFLFEYFSETQRNKGNFPGRFSGRQFSNSRSEMNVSTLELGDSALYLCASSLGAGAYTGELFFGEGSRLTVL.

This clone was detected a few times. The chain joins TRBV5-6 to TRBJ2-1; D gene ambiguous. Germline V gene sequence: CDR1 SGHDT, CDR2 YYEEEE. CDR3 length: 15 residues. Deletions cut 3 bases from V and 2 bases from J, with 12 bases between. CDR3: CASSSRLPPYNEQFF. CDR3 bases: TGTGCCAGCAGCTCTAGGCTCCCTCCCTACAATGAGCAGTTCTTC.

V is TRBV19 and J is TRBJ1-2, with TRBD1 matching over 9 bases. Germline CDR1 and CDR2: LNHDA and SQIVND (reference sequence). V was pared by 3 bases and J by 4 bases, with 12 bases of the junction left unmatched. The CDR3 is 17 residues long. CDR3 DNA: TGTGCCAGTAGTATCCCGGGACAGGGACACTTACGCTATGGCTACACCTTC. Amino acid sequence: CASSIPGQGHLRYGYTF.